These 26 T cell receptor beta chains share one sample of origin, sequenced in a study of tumor-infiltrating lymphocytes in primary liver carcinoma. Using a constant-region primer together with ProtoScript II reverse transcriptase, TCR beta cDNA was made from 450 to 600 ng of total RNA. ARM-PCR was slightly modified, and three nested multiplex PCR rounds with it gave rise to the TCR beta libraries. With TRBV1-TRBV30 forward primers and a C-beta reverse primer, the first two PCR rounds were run for 9 to 10 cycles each. Each CDR3 protein gets one entry after TCRdb re-called the multiplex PCR reads with MiXCR. This table has roughly 23,000 distinct CDR3 sequences, over 65% appearing once. The source material, 20-30 mg of unsorted bulk tissue, was used to co-extract RNA and DNA. What was sequenced was liver tumor tissue from sampling region 1. Subset of the sample: tumor region T1, superior pole. The receptors were gathered from a man aged 35 to 55 with primary liver carcinoma and hepatitis B virus infection.

Points on this clonotype: Germline is not matched at one junction end, which may reflect a read error. The chain recombines TRBV11-2 with TRBJ1-1; TRBD1 matches at 8 bases. CDR1 is SGHAT and CDR2 is FQNNGV in the germline V gene. The CDR3 runs to 16 residues. The CDR3 reads CASSPYRGLVNTEASF. In DNA, the CDR3 is TGCGCCAGCAGCCCATACAGGGGGTTGGTGAACACTGAAGCTTCCTTT.

This clonotype was recorded a few times. A read error may account for a junction end that differs from germline. The chain recombines TRBV6-5 with TRBJ2-7, with D perhaps given as TRBD1 or TRBD2 (5 bases each). Germline assignment: CDR1 MNHEY and CDR2 SVGAGI. The CDR3 length is 15 residues. The CDR3, as DNA: TGTGTCAGCAGTCAAACTGGGGACGGTTCCTACGAGCAGTACTTC. This gives the protein CVSSQTGDGSYEQYF.

The chain joins TRBV6-2 or TRBV6-3 to TRBJ1-3, with D hard to call. The V and J ends lost 6 bases and 12 bases respectively, with 24 bases between them. CDR3 length: 15 residues. Looked up from germline, CDR1 is MNHEY and CDR2 is SVGEGT. The CDR3 DNA sequence: TGTGCCAGCAGCCCTTTTGCCACCTCTGGAAGCATCATATATTTT. Amino acid sequence: CASSPFATSGSIIYF.

This clonotype showed up just a few times. This may stem from a read error, because a much larger clone lies one nucleotide away. Because the CDR3 is missing its conserved closing phenylalanine or tryptophan, this is likely a read error. The V and J genes are TRBV18 and TRBJ2-2, with a tentative D call TRBD2 (5 bases). This CDR3 is built from 15 residues. V dropped 2 bases and J dropped 5 bases, with 12 bases sitting between them. Germline assignment: CDR1 KGHSH and CDR2 LQKENI. CDR3 DNA: TGTGCCAGCTCACCAATGGCTACGGGGACCGGGGAGCTGTTTTGT. Its translation is CASSPMATGTGELFC.

This rearrangement joins TRBV9 to TRBJ2-5, with TRBD1 as a possible D gene (6 bases). The germline V gene has CDR1 SGDLS and CDR2 YYNGEE. The V and J ends lost 4 bases and 0 bases respectively, with 13 bases between them. The CDR3 length is 15 residues. CDR3 in DNA: TGTGCCAGCAGCATAGGCGGACAGTACCAAGAGACCCAGTACTTC. Its translation: CASSIGGQYQETQYF. The full variable domain, with the rest looked up from reference TRBV9 and TRBJ2-5, is DSGVTQTPKHLITATGQRVTLRCSPRSGDLSVYWYQQSLDQGLQFLIQYYNGEERAKGNILERFSAQQFPDLHSELNLSSLELGDSALYFCASSIGGQYQETQYFGPGTRLLVL.

As concerns this clonotype: The conserved final phenylalanine or tryptophan is absent from the CDR3, which likely points to a read error. V gene TRBV11-2 combines with J gene TRBJ2-3; no firm D call. Germline-derived CDR1 and CDR2 are SGHAT and FQNNGV. The length of the CDR3 is 16 residues. DNA for the CDR3: TGTGCTAGTAGCCGACAACCCTTCAACCCCACAGATACGCAGTATTAT. Its protein is CASSRQPFNPTDTQYY.

This clonotype showed up just once. The junction departs from the called germline gene at one end, perhaps through a read error. The rearrangement uses TRBV11-2 and TRBJ2-1; the D call may be TRBD1 or TRBD2 (5 bases each). Germline CDR1 reads SGHAT; CDR2 reads FQNNGV. This CDR3 spans 13 amino acids. The CDR3: CASSPNKGSEHFF. CDR3 DNA sequence: TGTGCCAGCAGCCCCAACAAGGGGAGTGAGCATTTCTTC.

This clonotype occurred many times. This chain joins TRBV20-1 and TRBJ2-2; 10 bases match TRBD2. The germline CDR1 and CDR2 sequences are DFQATT and SNEGSKA (reference sequence). With V trimmed by 5 bases and J by 6 bases, 6 bases remained unmatched. The CDR3 is made up of 14 amino acids. Here the CDR3 reads CSAPSGSPPGELFF. The CDR3 nucleotides are TGCAGTGCTCCTAGCGGGAGCCCCCCCGGGGAGCTGTTTTTT.

The rearrangement links TRBV6-6 to TRBJ2-1; weak D call: TRBD2 (6 bases). Per the germline V gene, CDR1 is MNHNY and CDR2 is SVGAGI (reference sequence). The CDR3 is 14 residues long. The V end was cut by 6 bases, the J end by 15 bases, with 24 bases between. This CDR3 is CASSRVGRAAGSFF. CDR3 in DNA: TGTGCCAGCAGCAGAGTGGGAAGGGCGGCGGGATCGTTCTTC.

The chain links TRBV11-2 to TRBJ2-2; a possible D gene is TRBD2 (7 bases). V was pared by 3 bases and J by 16 bases, with 24 bases between. The CDR3 sequence is 15 residues long. Germline V gene lookup returns CDR1 SGHAT and CDR2 FQNNGV. This CDR3 reads CASSFRQSNTGGPFF. The CDR3, as DNA: TGTGCCAGCAGCTTTAGGCAATCAAACACCGGGGGGCCGTTTTTT.

Details on this clonotype: At one boundary the junction diverges from the germline segment, which might be a read error. The chain uses TRBV30 and TRBJ2-1; D is perhaps TRBD2 (5 bases). The CDR3 spans 13 residues. From germline, CDR1 is GTSNPN and CDR2 SVGIG (reference sequence). CDR3 sequence: CAWSVFLRDEHFF. CDR3 coding DNA: TGTGCCTGGAGTGTATTTCTCCGGGATGAGCATTTCTTC.

This clonotype was counted a single time. A read error may produce the germline difference seen at one junction end. The genes are TRBV6-1 and TRBJ1-1; D is uncertain. Germline-derived CDR1 and CDR2 are MNHNS and SASEGT. The CDR3 is 15 residues long. The CDR3 coding sequence is TGTGTCAGCAGTCCACGGATAGTCATGAACACTGAAGCTTCCTTT. Translated: CVSSPRIVMNTEASF.

A note on this clonotype: Relative to the germline gene, one junction end is altered; a read error may explain this. V and J are TRBV11-2 and TRBJ1-6; no clear D gene. The CDR3 covers 17 residues. The germline CDR1 and CDR2 sequences are SGHAT and FQNNGV. For the CDR3, the DNA is TGTGCCAGCAACTCAAAGACCCGAAGCTTATATAATTCACCCCTCCACTTC. Protein: CASNSKTRSLYNSPLHF.

Points on this clonotype: An end of the junction does not agree with germline; a read error may underlie this. The chain combines TRBV4-1 with TRBJ1-2, with 8 bases matching TRBD1. The CDR3 consists of 14 residues. Germline lookup yields CDR1 MGHRA and CDR2 YSYEKL. The CDR3 nucleotides read TGCGTCAGCAGCCAAGGGGACAGGAATTATGGCTACTCCTTC. It codes for CVSSQGDRNYGYSF.

This clonotype was counted between two and nine times. No conserved phenylalanine or tryptophan is present at the end of the CDR3, so a read error is the likely explanation. V usage is TRBV11-2 and J usage is TRBJ1-1, with D possibly being TRBD1 (6 bases). V shed 2 bases and J shed 10 bases, with 26 bases lying between them. This CDR3 contains 17 residues. Germline assignment: CDR1 SGHAT and CDR2 FQNNGV. CDR3 DNA sequence: TGTGCCAGCAGCTTAATGGGTACAGGGAAGTCAGTCCGTGGAGCTTTCTTA. Encoded protein: CASSLMGTGKSVRGAFL.

Concerning this clonotype: One end of the junction fails to match germline, which may point to a read error. The chain recombines TRBV11-2 with TRBJ2-1; possible D gene TRBD2, 6 bases. Germline CDR1 is SGHAT and CDR2 is FQNNGV. The CDR3 sequence is 16 residues long. CDR3 coding DNA: TGTGCCAGCAGCTATATTAGCGGCCATTTATACAGTGAGCAGTTCTTC. This gives the protein CASSYISGHLYSEQFF.

Points on this clonotype: A read error may produce the germline difference seen at one junction end. This sequence joins TRBV4-2 and TRBJ2-7; 16 nucleotides align to TRBD2. Germline CDR1 is LGHNA and CDR2 is YNFKEQ. The CDR3 totals 18 residues. CDR3 loop: CTSSGKSGLAGGPYEQYF. In DNA, the CDR3 is TGTACCAGCAGTGGAAAATCGGGACTAGCGGGAGGGCCATACGAGCAGTACTTC.

Note on this clonotype: A clone one base away is much larger, so this may be a read error. Because it lacks the conserved phenylalanine or tryptophan at the end, this CDR3 is likely a read error. The chain combines TRBV2 with TRBJ2-4, with 10 nucleotides matching TRBD2. Germline CDR1 is SNHLY and CDR2 is FYNNEI. CDR3 length equals 15 residues. Trimming removed 8 bases from V and 0 bases from J; junction bases left unmatched: 4. CDR3 sequence: CASALAGVAKNIQYS. Written as DNA, the CDR3 is TGTGCCAGCGCCCTAGCGGGGGTAGCCAAAAACATTCAGTACTCC.

With respect to this clonotype: The junction departs from the called germline gene at one end, perhaps through a read error. This chain joins TRBV14 and TRBJ2-1, with no clear D. This CDR3 has 13 residues. CDR1 and CDR2 (germline): SGHDN, FVKESK. In DNA form, the CDR3 reads TGTGCCAGCAGCCAAGGGGCATTCAATGAGCACTTCTTC. This sequence encodes CASSQGAFNEHFF.

This clonotype was picked up many times. The CDR3 region is CASSSGLFTDTQYF. The DNA for the CDR3 is TGTGCCAGCAGTTCTGGACTTTTCACAGATACGCAGTATTTT. The chain recombines TRBV7-9 with TRBJ2-3, with a tentative D call TRBD2 (5 bases). CDR1 and CDR2 from the germline V gene are SEHNR and FQNEAQ (reference sequence). The CDR3 covers 14 residues. V was trimmed by 6 bases and J by 2 bases, leaving 12 bases between them.

On this clonotype: This CDR3 fails to terminate in the conserved phenylalanine or tryptophan, so it likely reflects a read error. The limits of the CDR3 on the DNA are not certain, so only TCRdb's listed CDR3 is given. The rearrangement links TRBV11-2 to TRBJ2-5; the table's D call, TRBD2, was not checked against the DNA. Per germline, CDR1 SGHAT and CDR2 FQNNGV. The CDR3 length is 18 residues, termini included. The CDR3 sequence is CASSLARLALGKKETQHL.

About this clonotype: One junction end disagrees with the germline gene, perhaps due to a read error. This sequence joins TRBV4-3 and TRBJ2-5, with D tentatively TRBD2 (5 bases). CDR1 is LGHNA and CDR2 is YSLEER in the germline V gene. This CDR3 comprises 14 residues. The CDR3 reads CASNWRRTQETQCF. The CDR3 region has the DNA TGCGCCAGCAACTGGAGACGGACTCAAGAGACCCAGTGCTTC.

This clonotype was seen a handful of times. The chain employs TRBV19 and TRBJ2-1; TRBD2 matches at 8 bases. The ends lost 9 bases at V and 8 bases at J; junction bases unmatched: 12. The CDR3 has 14 residues. The germline V gene has CDR1 LNHDA and CDR2 SQIVND (reference sequence). Here the CDR3 DNA reads TGTGCCAGCAAACTAGCGGTCGCCGCCTATGAGCAGTTCTTC. Translation: CASKLAVAAYEQFF.

This clonotype appeared a single time. The chain uses TRBV11-2 and TRBJ1-4, with D perhaps matching TRBD1 (6 bases). Germline loops: CDR1 SGHAT, CDR2 FQNNGV. V was clipped by 7 bases and J by 4 bases, with 13 bases between them. The CDR3 length is 14 residues. The CDR3 loop is CASNQDRVNEKLFF. The CDR3 DNA is TGTGCCAGCAACCAGGACAGAGTTAATGAAAAACTGTTTTTT.

The genes are TRBV13 and TRBJ2-5, with 8 bases that match TRBD1. Trimming cost V 11 bases and J 5 bases; bases outside gene matches: 16. There are 15 residues in the CDR3. Germline V gene sequence: CDR1 PRHDT, CDR2 FYEKMQ (reference sequence). CDR3 DNA: TGTGCCGGGAGCTCCCGCCGACAGGGGTGGGAGACCCAGTACTTC. Its protein product is CAGSSRRQGWETQYF.

In the case of this clonotype: Compared with germline, one end of the junction differs, possibly owing to a read error. The chain carries TRBV4-3 and TRBJ2-1; no clear D gene. The germline CDR1 and CDR2 sequences are LGHNA and YSLEER. The CDR3 extends over 16 amino acids. CDR3 nucleotide sequence: TGCGCCAGCAACCAAGATAGTGTAGACACCCACAATGAGCAGTTCTTC. It is translated as CASNQDSVDTHNEQFF.